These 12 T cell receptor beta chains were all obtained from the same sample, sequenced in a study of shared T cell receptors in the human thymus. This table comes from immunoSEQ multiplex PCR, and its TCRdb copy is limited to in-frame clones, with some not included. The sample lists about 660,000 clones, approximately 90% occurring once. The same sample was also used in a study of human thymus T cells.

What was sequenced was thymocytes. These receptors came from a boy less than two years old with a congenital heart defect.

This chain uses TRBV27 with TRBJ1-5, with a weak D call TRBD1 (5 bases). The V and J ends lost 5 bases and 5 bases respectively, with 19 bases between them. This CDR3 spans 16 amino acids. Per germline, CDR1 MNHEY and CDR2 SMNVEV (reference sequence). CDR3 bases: TGTGCCAGCAGTGCCACAAAGGTGGGGCCCGATCAGCCCCAGCATTTT. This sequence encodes CASSATKVGPDQPQHF.

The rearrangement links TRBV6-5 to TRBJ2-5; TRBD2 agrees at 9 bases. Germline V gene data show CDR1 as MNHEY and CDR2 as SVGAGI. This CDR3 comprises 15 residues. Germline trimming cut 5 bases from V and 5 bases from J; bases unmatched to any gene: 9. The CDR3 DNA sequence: TGTGCCAGCAGTCCCCGGGGGAGCGGGGGGGAGACCCAGTACTTC. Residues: CASSPRGSGGETQYF.

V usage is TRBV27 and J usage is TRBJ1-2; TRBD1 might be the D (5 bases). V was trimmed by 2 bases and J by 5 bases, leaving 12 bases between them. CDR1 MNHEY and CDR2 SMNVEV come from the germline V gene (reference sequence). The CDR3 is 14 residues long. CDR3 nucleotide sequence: TGTGCCAGCAGTTTAATGTGGGGGGAGTATGGCTACACCTTC. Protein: CASSLMWGEYGYTF.

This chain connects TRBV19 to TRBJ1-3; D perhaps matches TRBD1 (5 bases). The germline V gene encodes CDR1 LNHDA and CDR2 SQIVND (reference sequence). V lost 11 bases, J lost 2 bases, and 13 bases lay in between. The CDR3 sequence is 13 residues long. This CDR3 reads CAAQGGAGNTIYF. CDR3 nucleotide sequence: TGTGCCGCGCAGGGAGGTGCTGGAAACACCATATATTTT.

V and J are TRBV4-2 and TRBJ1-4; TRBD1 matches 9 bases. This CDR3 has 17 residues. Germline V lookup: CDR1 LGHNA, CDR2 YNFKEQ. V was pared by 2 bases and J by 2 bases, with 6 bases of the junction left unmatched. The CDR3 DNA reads TGTGCCAGCAGCCAACCCGACAGGGGGATCACTAATGAAAAACTGTTTTTT. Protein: CASSQPDRGITNEKLFF.

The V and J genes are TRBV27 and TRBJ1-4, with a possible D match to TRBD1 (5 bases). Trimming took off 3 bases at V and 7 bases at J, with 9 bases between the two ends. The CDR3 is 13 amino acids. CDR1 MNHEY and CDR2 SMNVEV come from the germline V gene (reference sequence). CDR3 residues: CASSFQGGEKLFF. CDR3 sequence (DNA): TGTGCCAGCAGTTTCCAGGGCGGTGAAAAACTGTTTTTT.

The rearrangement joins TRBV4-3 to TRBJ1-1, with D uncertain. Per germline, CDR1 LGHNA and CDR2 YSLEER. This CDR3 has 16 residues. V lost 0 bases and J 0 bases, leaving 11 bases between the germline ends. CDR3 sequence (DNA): TGCGCCAGCAGCCAAGAAACCGACACAATGAACACTGAAGCTTTCTTT. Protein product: CASSQETDTMNTEAFF.

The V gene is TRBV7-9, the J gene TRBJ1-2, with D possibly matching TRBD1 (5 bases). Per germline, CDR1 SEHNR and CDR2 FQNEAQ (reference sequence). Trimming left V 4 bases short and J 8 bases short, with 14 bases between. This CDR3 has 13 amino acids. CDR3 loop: CASSSWEGRGYTF. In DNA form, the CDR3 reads TGTGCCAGCAGCTCCTGGGAGGGGCGCGGCTACACCTTC.

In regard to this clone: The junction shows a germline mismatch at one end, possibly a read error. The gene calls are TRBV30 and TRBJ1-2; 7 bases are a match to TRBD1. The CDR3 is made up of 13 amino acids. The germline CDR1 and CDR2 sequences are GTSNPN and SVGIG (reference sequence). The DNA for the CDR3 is TGTGCCTGGAGTTACCTACAGGGGAATGGCTACAACTTC. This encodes CAWSYLQGNGYNF.

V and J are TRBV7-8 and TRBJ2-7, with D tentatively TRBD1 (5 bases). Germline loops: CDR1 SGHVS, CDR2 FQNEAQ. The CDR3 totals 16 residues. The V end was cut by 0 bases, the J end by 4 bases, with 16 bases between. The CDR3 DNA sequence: TGTGCCAGCAGCTTAGCGTCCGACAGCAGGCGATACGAGCAGTACTTC. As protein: CASSLASDSRRYEQYF.

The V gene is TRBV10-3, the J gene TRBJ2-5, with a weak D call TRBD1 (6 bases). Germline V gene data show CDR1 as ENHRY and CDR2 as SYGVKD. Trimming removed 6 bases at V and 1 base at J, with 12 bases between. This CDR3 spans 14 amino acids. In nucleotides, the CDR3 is TGTGCCATCAGGAAGGACAGCGCCCAAGAGACCCAGTACTTC. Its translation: CAIRKDSAQETQYF.

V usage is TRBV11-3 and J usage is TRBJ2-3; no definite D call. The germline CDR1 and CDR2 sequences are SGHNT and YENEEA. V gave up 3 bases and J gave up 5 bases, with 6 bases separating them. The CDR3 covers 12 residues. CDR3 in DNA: TGTGCCAGCAGCTTCCAACTAGATACGCAGTATTTT. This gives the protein CASSFQLDTQYF.